The entry that follows covers one TCR beta chain sequence. The antigen it recognizes is unknown. Base quality data are lacking; no much larger clone is found one base away. This entry belongs to a study of response to subunit inactivated influenza vaccine (dated by TCRdb to the late 2010s). A note on the overall study: Deep quantitative profiling of the T cell receptor repertoire was used in the study to follow responses to a trivalent subunit inactivated influenza vaccine.

The germline V gene (reference sequence) sets CDR1 to SGHKS and CDR2 to YYEKEE. Trimming accounts for 5 bases at V and 5 bases at J, while the number of junction bases matched to no gene is 6. Taken from cysteine to phenylalanine, the CDR3 has 13 residues. The retained sequence is limited to the CDR3, 39 bases, with the frame set at the first base. Libraries were constructed by RT-PCR. For sequencing, an Illumina HiSeq 2500 was employed. TCRdb reprocessed the public reads (quality trimming at Q25 with fastp, clone calling with MiXCR) and kept in-frame beta chains. Under each unique CDR3 protein, matching rows form one entry showing the most common genes and DNA. This sample comprises around 500,000 distinct CDR3 sequences, approximately 11% of them detected only once. Of the sample, less than 15% is held by the ten largest clones. Here is what the overall study found, with its caveats: The authors proposed that each seasonal influenza vaccination may bring in only a limited number of new T cells.

The time point tag for this specimen amounts to: approximately 40 days after influenza vaccine administration. The rearrangement joined TRBV5-5 to TRBJ2-5; TRBD1 aligns with 7 central bases. The clonotype originates from a man aged 50 to 60 who received an inactivated influenza vaccine. Donor details come from another sample of the same person, matched by shared clones. The sequenced sample was PBMCs from blood, obtained more than 35 days after vaccination. At the DNA level, the sequence is TGTGCCAGCAGTACACAGGGGTGGGAGACCCAGTACTTC. This sequence encodes CASSTQGWETQYF.